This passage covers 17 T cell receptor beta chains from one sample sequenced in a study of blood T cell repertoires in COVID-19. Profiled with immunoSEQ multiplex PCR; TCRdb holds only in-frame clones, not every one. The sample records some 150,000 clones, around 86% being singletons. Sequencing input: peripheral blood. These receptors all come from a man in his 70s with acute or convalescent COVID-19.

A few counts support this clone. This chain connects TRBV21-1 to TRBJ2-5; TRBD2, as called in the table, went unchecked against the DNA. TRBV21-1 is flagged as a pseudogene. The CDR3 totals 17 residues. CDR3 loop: CASMAGLAGGREETQYF. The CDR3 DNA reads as TGTGCCAGCATGGCGGGACTAGCGGGAGGGCGAGAGGAGACCCAGTACTTC.

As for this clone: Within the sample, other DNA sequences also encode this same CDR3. As DNA, the CDR3 is TGTGCCAGCAGTGCGACTAGCGGAGACACAGATACGCAGTATTTT. Amino acid sequence: CASSATSGDTDTQYF. This chain links TRBV2 with TRBJ2-3, with 9 bases that match TRBD2. Germline lookup yields CDR1 SNHLY and CDR2 FYNNEI. J was trimmed by 2 bases and V by 4 bases; bases with no gene match: 4. This CDR3 comprises 15 residues.

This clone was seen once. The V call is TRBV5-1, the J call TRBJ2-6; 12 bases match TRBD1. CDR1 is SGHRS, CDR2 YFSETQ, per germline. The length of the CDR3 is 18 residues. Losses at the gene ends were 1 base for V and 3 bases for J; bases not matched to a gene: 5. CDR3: CASSLPGQGAGGANVLTF. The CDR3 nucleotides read TGCGCCAGCAGCTTGCCGGGACAGGGGGCTGGTGGGGCCAACGTCCTGACTTTC.

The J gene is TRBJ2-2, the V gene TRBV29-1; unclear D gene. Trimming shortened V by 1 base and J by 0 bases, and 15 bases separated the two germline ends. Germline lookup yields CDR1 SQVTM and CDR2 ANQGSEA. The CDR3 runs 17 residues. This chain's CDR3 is CSVEVARPLANTGELFF. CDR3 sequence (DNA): TGCAGCGTTGAAGTAGCCCGACCCTTGGCGAACACCGGGGAGCTGTTTTTT.

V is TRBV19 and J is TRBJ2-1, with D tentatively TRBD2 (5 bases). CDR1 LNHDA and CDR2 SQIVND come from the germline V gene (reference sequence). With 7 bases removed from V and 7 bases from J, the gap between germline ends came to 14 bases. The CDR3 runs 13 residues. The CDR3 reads CASIVAGSNEQFF. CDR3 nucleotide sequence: TGTGCCAGTATCGTGGCTGGGAGTAATGAGCAGTTCTTC.

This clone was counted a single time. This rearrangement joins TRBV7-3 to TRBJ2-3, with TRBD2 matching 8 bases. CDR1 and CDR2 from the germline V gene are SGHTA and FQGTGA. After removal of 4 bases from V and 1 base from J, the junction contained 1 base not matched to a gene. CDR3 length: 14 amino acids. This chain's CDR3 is CASSYGGGTDTQYF. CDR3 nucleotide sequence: TGTGCCAGCAGCTACGGGGGGGGCACAGATACGCAGTATTTT.

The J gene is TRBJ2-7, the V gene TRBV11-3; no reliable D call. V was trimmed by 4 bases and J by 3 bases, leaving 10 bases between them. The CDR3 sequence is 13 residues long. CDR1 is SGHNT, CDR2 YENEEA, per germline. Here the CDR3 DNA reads TGTGCCAGCAGCTCGCCCCCCGGCTACGAGCAGTACTTC. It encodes CASSSPPGYEQYF.

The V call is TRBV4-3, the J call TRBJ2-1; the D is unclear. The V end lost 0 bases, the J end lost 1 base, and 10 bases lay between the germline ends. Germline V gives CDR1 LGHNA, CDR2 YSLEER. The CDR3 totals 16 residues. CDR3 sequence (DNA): TGCGCCAGCAGCCAAGATCTAGGCGGATCCTACAATGAGCAGTTCTTC. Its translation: CASSQDLGGSYNEQFF.

The chain's CDR3 is CAWSEDRGSPLHF. For the CDR3, the DNA is TGTGCCTGGAGTGAAGATCGGGGTTCACCCCTCCACTTT. J is TRBJ1-6 and V is TRBV30; D not resolved. The V gene lost 1 base and the J gene lost 9 bases, with 10 bases spanning the gap. Germline CDR1 reads GTSNPN; CDR2 reads SVGIG (reference sequence). This CDR3 is 13 amino acids long.

For the CDR3, the DNA is TGTGCCTGGAGTACCGGGACAGGGGCGAGAGTAGCTTTCTTT. It codes for CAWSTGTGARVAFF. V is TRBV30 and J is TRBJ1-1, with 10 nucleotides matching TRBD1. Germline V gives CDR1 GTSNPN, CDR2 SVGIG (reference sequence). The CDR3 is 14 amino acids. Trimming took 2 bases from V and 10 from J; bases not matched to a gene: 10.

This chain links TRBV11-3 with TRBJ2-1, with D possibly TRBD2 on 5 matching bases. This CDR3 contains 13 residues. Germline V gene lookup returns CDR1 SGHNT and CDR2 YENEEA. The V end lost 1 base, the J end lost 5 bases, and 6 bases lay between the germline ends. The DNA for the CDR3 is TGTGCCAGCAGCTTAGCGGGAAACAATGAGCAGTTCTTC. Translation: CASSLAGNNEQFF.

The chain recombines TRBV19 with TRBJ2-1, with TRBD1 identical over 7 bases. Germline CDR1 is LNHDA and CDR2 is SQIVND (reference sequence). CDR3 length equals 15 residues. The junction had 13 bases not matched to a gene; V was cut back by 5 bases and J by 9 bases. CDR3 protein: CASSYRGGYGREQFF. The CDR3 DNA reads TGTGCCAGTAGTTACAGGGGTGGATATGGGCGTGAGCAGTTCTTC.

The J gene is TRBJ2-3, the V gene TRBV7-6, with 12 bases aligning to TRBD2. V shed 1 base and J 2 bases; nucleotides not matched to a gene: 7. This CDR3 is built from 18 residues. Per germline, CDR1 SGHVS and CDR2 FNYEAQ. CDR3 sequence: CASSLGVGTSGSTDTQYF. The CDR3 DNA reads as TGTGCCAGCAGCTTAGGGGTAGGGACTAGCGGGTCCACAGATACGCAGTATTTT.

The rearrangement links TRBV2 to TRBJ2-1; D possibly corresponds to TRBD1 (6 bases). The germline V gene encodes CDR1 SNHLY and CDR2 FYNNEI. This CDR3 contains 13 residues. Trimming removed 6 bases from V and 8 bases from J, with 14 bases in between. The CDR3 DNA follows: TGTGCCAGCAGCTACACACAGGGTTATGAGCAGTTCTTC. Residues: CASSYTQGYEQFF.

Here the CDR3 reads CASGEGDTQYF. The CDR3, as DNA: TGTGCCAGCGGGGAGGGTGATACGCAGTATTTT. V gene TRBV6-6 combines with J gene TRBJ2-3; 7 positions match TRBD2. CDR1 MNHNY and CDR2 SVGAGI come from the germline V gene (reference sequence). V shed 8 bases, J shed 6 bases, and the junction held 2 bases outside the gene matches. The CDR3 length is 11 residues.

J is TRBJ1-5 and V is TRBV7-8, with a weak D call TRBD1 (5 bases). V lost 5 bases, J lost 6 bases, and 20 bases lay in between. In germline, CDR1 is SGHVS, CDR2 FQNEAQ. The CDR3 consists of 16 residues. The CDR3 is CASSRDGGYSGQPQHF. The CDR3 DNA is TGTGCCAGCAGCCGGGACGGAGGGTATAGCGGTCAGCCCCAGCATTTT.

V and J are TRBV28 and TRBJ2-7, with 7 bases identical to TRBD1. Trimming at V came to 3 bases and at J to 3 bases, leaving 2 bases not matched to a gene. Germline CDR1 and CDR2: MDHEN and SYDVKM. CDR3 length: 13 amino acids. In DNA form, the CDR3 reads TGTGCCAGCAGTTTGGGACAGAACTACGAGCAGTACTTC. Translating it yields CASSLGQNYEQYF.